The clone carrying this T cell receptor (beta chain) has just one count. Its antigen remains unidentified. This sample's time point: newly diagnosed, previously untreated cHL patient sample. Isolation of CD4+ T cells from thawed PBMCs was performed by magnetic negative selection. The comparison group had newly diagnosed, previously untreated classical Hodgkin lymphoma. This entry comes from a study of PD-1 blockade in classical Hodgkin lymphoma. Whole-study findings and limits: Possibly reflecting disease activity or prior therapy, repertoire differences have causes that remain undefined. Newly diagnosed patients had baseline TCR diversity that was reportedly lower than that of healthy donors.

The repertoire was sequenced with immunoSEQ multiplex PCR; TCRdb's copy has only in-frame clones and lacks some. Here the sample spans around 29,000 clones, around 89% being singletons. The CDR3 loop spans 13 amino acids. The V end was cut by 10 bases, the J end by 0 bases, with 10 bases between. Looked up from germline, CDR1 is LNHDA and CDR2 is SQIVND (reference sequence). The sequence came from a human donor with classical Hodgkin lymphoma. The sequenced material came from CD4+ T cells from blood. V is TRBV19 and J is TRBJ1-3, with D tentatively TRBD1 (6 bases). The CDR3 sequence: CATRGFSGNTIYF. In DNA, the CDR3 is TGTGCCACCAGGGGTTTCTCTGGAAACACCATATATTTT.